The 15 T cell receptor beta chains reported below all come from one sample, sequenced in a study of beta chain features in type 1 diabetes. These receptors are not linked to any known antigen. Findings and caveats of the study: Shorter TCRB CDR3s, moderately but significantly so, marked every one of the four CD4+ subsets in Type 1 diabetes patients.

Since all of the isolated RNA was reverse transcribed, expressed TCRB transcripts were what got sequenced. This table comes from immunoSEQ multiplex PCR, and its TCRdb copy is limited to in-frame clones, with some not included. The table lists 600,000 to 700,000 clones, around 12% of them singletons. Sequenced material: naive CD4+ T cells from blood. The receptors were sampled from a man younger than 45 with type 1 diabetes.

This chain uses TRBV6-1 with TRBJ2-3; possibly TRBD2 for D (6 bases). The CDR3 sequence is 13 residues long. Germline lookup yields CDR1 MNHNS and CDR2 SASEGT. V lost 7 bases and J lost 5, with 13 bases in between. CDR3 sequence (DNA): TGTGCCAGCACCCACCTGGGAGGAGATACGCAGTATTTT. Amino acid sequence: CASTHLGGDTQYF.

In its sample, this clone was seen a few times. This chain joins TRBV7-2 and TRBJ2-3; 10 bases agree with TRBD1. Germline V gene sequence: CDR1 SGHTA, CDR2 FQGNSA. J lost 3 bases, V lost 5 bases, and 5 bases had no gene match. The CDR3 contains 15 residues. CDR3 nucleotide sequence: TGTGCCAGCAGCCTCGGACAGGGGGGAACAGATACGCAGTATTTT. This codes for CASSLGQGGTDTQYF.

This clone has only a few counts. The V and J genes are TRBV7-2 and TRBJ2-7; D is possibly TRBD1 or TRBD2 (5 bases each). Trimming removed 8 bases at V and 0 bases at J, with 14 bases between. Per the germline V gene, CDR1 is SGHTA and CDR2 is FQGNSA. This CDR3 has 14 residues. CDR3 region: CASCRTGGSYEQYF. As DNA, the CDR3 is TGTGCCAGCTGCCGGACTGGGGGCTCCTACGAGCAGTACTTC.

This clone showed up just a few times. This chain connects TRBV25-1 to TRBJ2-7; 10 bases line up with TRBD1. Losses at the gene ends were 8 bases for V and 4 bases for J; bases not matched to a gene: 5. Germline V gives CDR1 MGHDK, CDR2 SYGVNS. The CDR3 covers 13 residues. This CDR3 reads CASGRTGGYEQYF. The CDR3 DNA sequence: TGTGCCAGCGGCCGGACAGGGGGGTACGAGCAGTACTTC.

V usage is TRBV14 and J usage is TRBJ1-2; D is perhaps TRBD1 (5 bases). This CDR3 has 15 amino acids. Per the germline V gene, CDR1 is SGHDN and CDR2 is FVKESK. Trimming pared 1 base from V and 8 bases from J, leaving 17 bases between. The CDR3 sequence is CASSQVGRAGDGYTF. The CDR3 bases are TGTGCCAGCAGCCAAGTAGGCAGGGCCGGGGACGGCTACACCTTC. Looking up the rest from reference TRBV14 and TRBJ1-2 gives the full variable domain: EAGVTQFPSHSVIEKGQTVTLRCDPISGHDNLYWYRRVMGKEIKFLLHFVKESKQDESGMPNNRFLAERTGGTYSTLKVQPAELEDSGVYFCASSQVGRAGDGYTFGSGTRLTVV.

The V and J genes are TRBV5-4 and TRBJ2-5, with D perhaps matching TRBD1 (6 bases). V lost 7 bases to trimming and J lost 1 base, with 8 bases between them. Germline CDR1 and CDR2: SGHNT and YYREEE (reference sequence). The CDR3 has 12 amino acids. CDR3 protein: CASGGSQETQYF. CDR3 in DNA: TGTGCCAGCGGGGGCAGCCAAGAGACCCAGTACTTC.

The CDR3 is CASSHPEGGRTGELFF. In DNA form, the CDR3 reads TGCGCCAGCAGCCACCCCGAGGGGGGGCGCACCGGGGAGCTGTTTTTT. The chain has TRBV4-3 and TRBJ2-2; D is possibly TRBD2 (7 bases). The germline V gene encodes CDR1 LGHNA and CDR2 YSLEER. V dropped 3 bases and J dropped 4 bases, with 15 bases sitting between them. This CDR3 has 16 residues.

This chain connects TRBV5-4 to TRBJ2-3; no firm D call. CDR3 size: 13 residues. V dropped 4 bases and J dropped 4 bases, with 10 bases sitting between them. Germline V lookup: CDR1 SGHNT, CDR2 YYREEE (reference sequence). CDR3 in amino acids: CASSLFSSDTQYF. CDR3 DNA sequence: TGTGCCAGCAGCCTCTTCTCGTCAGATACGCAGTATTTT.

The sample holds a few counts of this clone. The CDR3 spells CASSESRDTYEQYF. The CDR3 DNA is TGCGCCAGCAGTGAGAGCAGGGATACTTACGAGCAGTACTTC. The chain employs TRBV10-2 and TRBJ2-7; D possibly corresponds to TRBD1 (5 bases). This CDR3 contains 14 residues. The V and J ends lost 2 bases and 4 bases respectively, with 12 bases between them. The germline V gene has CDR1 WSHSY and CDR2 SAAADI.

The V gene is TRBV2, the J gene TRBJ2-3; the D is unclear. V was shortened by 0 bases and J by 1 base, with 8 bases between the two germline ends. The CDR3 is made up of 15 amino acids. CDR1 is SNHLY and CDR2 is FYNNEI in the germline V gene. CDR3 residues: CASSEAVLGTDTQYF. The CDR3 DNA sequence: TGTGCCAGCAGTGAAGCAGTTTTGGGCACAGATACGCAGTATTTT.

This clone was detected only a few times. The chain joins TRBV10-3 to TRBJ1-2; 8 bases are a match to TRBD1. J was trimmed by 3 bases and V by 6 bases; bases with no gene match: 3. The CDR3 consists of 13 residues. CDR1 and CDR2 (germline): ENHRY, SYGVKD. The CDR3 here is CAISGTGYYGYTF. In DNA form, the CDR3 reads TGTGCCATCAGCGGGACAGGTTACTATGGCTACACCTTC.

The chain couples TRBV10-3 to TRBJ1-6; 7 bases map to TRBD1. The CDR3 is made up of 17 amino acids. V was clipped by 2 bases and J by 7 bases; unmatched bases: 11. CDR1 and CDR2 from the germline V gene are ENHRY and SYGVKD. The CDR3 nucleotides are TGTGCCATCAGTGAGGCCAGCTACCGGGACAGCAATTCACCCCTCCACTTT. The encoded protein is CAISEASYRDSNSPLHF.

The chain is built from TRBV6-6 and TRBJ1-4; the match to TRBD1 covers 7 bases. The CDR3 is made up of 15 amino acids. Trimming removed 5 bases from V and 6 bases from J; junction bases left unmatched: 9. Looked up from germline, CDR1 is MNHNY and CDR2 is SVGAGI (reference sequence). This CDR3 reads CASSPPTGQHEKLFF. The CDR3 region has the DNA TGTGCCAGCAGTCCTCCGACAGGGCAGCATGAAAAACTGTTTTTT.

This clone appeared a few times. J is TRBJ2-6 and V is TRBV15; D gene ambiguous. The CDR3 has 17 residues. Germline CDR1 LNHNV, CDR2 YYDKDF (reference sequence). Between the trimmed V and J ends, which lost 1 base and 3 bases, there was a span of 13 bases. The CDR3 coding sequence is TGTGCCACCAGCAGAGGGACGGCTCCGGTTGGGGCCAACGTCCTGACTTTC. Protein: CATSRGTAPVGANVLTF.

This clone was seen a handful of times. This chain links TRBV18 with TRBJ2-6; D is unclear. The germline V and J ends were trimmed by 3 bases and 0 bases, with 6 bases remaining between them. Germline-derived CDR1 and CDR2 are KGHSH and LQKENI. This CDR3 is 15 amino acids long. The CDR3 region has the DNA TGTGCCAGCTCACCGACGAACTCTGGGGCCAACGTCCTGACTTTC. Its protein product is CASSPTNSGANVLTF.